This is a list of T cell receptor beta chains from one sample in a study of tumor T cells in aggressive B-cell lymphoma. Produced via immunoSEQ multiplex PCR; TCRdb's table is partial and in-frame only. The profile shows 6,000 or so clones, roughly 77% of them singletons. The sample consisted of tumor tissue. Receptor source: an adult with diffuse large B cell lymphoma. CDR3s leave out the opening cysteine and the closing phenylalanine or tryptophan.

V gene	J gene	CDR3 protein
TRBV28	TRBJ2-3	ASSLGPGGDTQY
TRBV4-1	TRBJ2-3	ASSQARERGGDTQY
TRBV30	TRBJ2-1	AWKYLQGPYNEQF
TRBV7-6	TRBJ2-7	ASSSGELGEQY
TRBV11-1	TRBJ2-3	ASSPRGAGTSTDTQY
TRBV4-1	TRBJ1-1	ASSQDRTGPEAF
TRBV5-1	TRBJ2-3	ASSWRDGGDTQY
TRBV29-1	TRBJ2-1	SHTSGGYNEQF
TRBV6-5	TRBJ2-7	ASSSPGTGRNEQY
TRBV13	TRBJ1-6	ASSPREGFYNSPLH
TRBV6-4	TRBJ2-7	ASSEGGSYEQY
TRBV6-5	TRBJ2-5	ASSRSGRGETQY
TRBV27	TRBJ2-2	ASSSLKDRGFTGELF
TRBV7-9	TRBJ2-1	ASSWTSGRGRNEQF
TRBV7-9	TRBJ1-4	ASTDGWREKLF
TRBV7-3	TRBJ1-1	ASSPGTGNTKAF
TRBV6-4	TRBJ1-5	ASLTGGVSNQPQH